The next 2 T cell receptor beta chains were all read from a single sample in a study of sequential checkpoint blockade in melanoma. Treatment specified: randomized to nivolumab then ipilimumab (arm A) or the reverse (arm B). Sequencing used immunoSEQ multiplex PCR; TCRdb keeps in-frame clones, though not all of them. The table records about 5,100 clones, roughly 20% of them present only once. This material consisted of tumor tissue (inferred from file names), taken from a patient given nivolumab and ipilimumab in sequence. Every receptor here comes from a human donor with melanoma.

The chain employs TRBV16 and TRBJ2-7; possibly TRBD1 for D (6 bases). Trimming left V 4 bases short and J 2 bases short, with 15 bases between. CDR1 and CDR2 from the germline V gene are KGHSY and FQNENV. This CDR3 has 15 residues. CDR3 sequence (DNA): TGTGCCAGCAGCCTGGGTCCAGCAGGGGCCTACGAGCAGTACTTC. Protein product: CASSLGPAGAYEQYF.

The V call is TRBV19, the J call TRBJ1-2; 9 bases line up with TRBD1. This CDR3 has 14 residues. V was clipped by 5 bases and J by 8 bases; unmatched bases: 9. Looked up from germline, CDR1 is LNHDA and CDR2 is SQIVND (reference sequence). CDR3 bases: TGTGCCAGTAGTGCCGGGACAGGGATTTCAGGCTACACCTTC. This gives the protein CASSAGTGISGYTF. Together with reference TRBV19 and TRBJ1-2, the CDR3 gives the full variable domain: DGGITQSPKYLFRKEGQNVTLSCEQNLNHDAMYWYRQDPGQGLRLIYYSQIVNDFQKGDIAEGYSVSREKKESFPLTVTSAQKNPTAFYLCASSAGTGISGYTFGSGTRLTVV.